What follows are 22 T cell receptor beta chains derived from one specimen sequenced in a study of cytomegalovirus exposure and HLA in healthy donors. A multiplex PCR was run with 60 Vbeta primers and 13 Jbeta primers. This table comes from immunoSEQ multiplex PCR, and its TCRdb copy is limited to in-frame clones, with some not included. The sample shows 40,000 or so clones, almost 70% of them seen only once. The sequenced material came from PBMCs. The receptors were sampled from a man in his forties in good health and CMV-seronegative.

The genes are TRBV4-1 and TRBJ2-1; perhaps TRBD2 as D (5 bases). The CDR3 has 15 amino acids. From germline, CDR1 is MGHRA and CDR2 YSYEKL. Trimming removed 0 bases at V and 0 bases at J, with 6 bases between. CDR3 DNA sequence: TGCGCCAGCAGCCAAGATCGGGGCTCCTACAATGAGCAGTTCTTC. Translation gives CASSQDRGSYNEQFF.

The CDR3 region has the DNA TGTGCCATCAGAGGGACAGGGGTCAATCAGCCCCAGCATTTT. Its translation: CAIRGTGVNQPQHF. The chain combines TRBV10-3 with TRBJ1-5; 10 bases are shared with TRBD1. Per the germline V gene, CDR1 is ENHRY and CDR2 is SYGVKD. The CDR3 length is 14 residues. With V trimmed by 6 bases and J by 3 bases, 2 bases remained unmatched.

The chain couples TRBV7-9 to TRBJ1-5; 8 bases align to TRBD1. The V gene's germline CDR1 is SEHNR and CDR2 FQNEAQ (reference sequence). The CDR3 runs 15 residues. V gave up 4 bases and J gave up 3 bases; unmatched junction bases: 5. The DNA of the CDR3 is TGTGCCAGCAGCTCCGGACAGGGAAACAATCAGCCCCAGCATTTT. It codes for CASSSGQGNNQPQHF.

This clone came up once. The chain recombines TRBV4-3 with TRBJ1-2; a weak D match, TRBD1 (5 bases). There are 15 residues in the CDR3. CDR1 and CDR2 (germline): LGHNA, YSLEER. V was cut by 0 bases and J by 1 base, with 9 bases left in between. CDR3 region: CASSQDWGSNYGYTF. The CDR3 DNA is TGCGCCAGCAGCCAAGACTGGGGCAGTAACTATGGCTACACCTTC.

This clone was seen a few times. The chain combines TRBV4-1 with TRBJ2-5; a possible D gene is TRBD1 (6 bases). The CDR3 loop spans 15 amino acids. V was pared by 4 bases and J by 2 bases, with 14 bases between. Germline V gene lookup returns CDR1 MGHRA and CDR2 YSYEKL. The CDR3 is CASSRTGQSQETQYF. The CDR3 bases are TGCGCCAGCAGCCGAACCGGACAGTCTCAAGAGACCCAGTACTTC.

The genes are TRBV6-5 and TRBJ1-2; 8 bases map to TRBD1. CDR1 and CDR2 (germline): MNHEY, SVGAGI. The CDR3 length is 15 residues. J lost 4 bases, V lost 2 bases, and 6 bases had no gene match. Here the CDR3 DNA reads TGTGCCAGCAGTTACAGTGGACAGGGAGGCTATGGCTACACCTTC. It codes for CASSYSGQGGYGYTF.

The chain carries TRBV29-1 and TRBJ2-2; D might be TRBD1 (5 bases). From germline, CDR1 is SQVTM and CDR2 ANQGSEA. Trimming stripped 5 bases from V and 2 bases from J, with 9 bases between. The length of the CDR3 is 13 residues. CDR3 sequence reads: CSVLDRNTGELFF. Here the CDR3 DNA reads TGCAGCGTTCTCGACAGAAACACCGGGGAGCTGTTTTTT.

The gene calls are TRBV25-1 and TRBJ1-6; a possible D gene is TRBD1 (5 bases). There are 15 residues in the CDR3. CDR1 is MGHDK, CDR2 SYGVNS, per germline. The V end was cut by 5 bases, the J end by 10 bases, with 18 bases between. The DNA of the CDR3 is TGTGCCAGCAGTTCCCCGGGGGGTCGTGGGTCACCCCTCCACTTT. It specifies CASSSPGGRGSPLHF.

The chain recombines TRBV4-2 with TRBJ2-7; unclear D gene. CDR3 length: 16 amino acids. The V gene's germline CDR1 is LGHNA and CDR2 YNFKEQ. V lost 0 bases, J lost 0 bases, and 12 bases lay in between. In DNA, the CDR3 is TGTGCCAGCAGCCAAGATACCAGCGAAAGCTCCTACGAGCAGTACTTC. Protein: CASSQDTSESSYEQYF.

V usage is TRBV30 and J usage is TRBJ2-7, with TRBD2 identical over 8 bases. Per germline, CDR1 GTSNPN and CDR2 SVGIG (reference sequence). Trimming removed 1 base from V and 2 bases from J; junction bases left unmatched: 7. The CDR3 runs 15 residues. For the CDR3, the DNA is TGTGCCTGGAGTGCCAGCGGGGGATGGGCCTACGAGCAGTACTTC. Residues: CAWSASGGWAYEQYF.

J is TRBJ2-3 and V is TRBV4-2, with D possibly matching TRBD1 (5 bases). The CDR3 consists of 15 residues. Germline V gene sequence: CDR1 LGHNA, CDR2 YNFKEQ. V dropped 4 bases and J dropped 2 bases, with 13 bases sitting between them. CDR3 residues: CASSPALTDTDTQYF. CDR3 DNA: TGTGCCAGCAGCCCAGCTTTGACAGACACAGATACGCAGTATTTT.

The chain is built from TRBV4-2 and TRBJ2-7, with 8 bases identical to TRBD2. Germline trimming cut 0 bases from V and 3 bases from J; bases unmatched to any gene: 10. This CDR3 has 17 amino acids. Germline V lookup: CDR1 LGHNA, CDR2 YNFKEQ. CDR3 protein: CASSQDLAYAGGYEQYF. CDR3 DNA sequence: TGTGCCAGCAGCCAAGACCTGGCTTACGCGGGGGGCTACGAGCAGTACTTC.

The chain has TRBV6-5 and TRBJ2-2, with 8 bases aligning to TRBD1. The CDR3 runs 13 residues. V dropped 10 bases and J dropped 3; count of bases not matched to a gene: 4. Germline assignment: CDR1 MNHEY and CDR2 SVGAGI. CDR3 region: CATLRGHTGELFF. The CDR3 region has the DNA TGTGCCACCCTCAGGGGGCACACCGGGGAGCTGTTTTTT.

The V call is TRBV29-1, the J call TRBJ2-1, with 11 bases matching TRBD1. The J segment lost 8 bases and the V segment lost 7 bases, leaving 7 bases of the junction unmatched. CDR3 length equals 13 residues. Germline V gives CDR1 SQVTM, CDR2 ANQGSEA. CDR3 nucleotide sequence: TGCAGCGCCTCTGGACAGGGGGCCCATGAGCAGTTCTTC. Its translation: CSASGQGAHEQFF.

The chain has TRBV5-1 and TRBJ2-1; the match to TRBD1 covers 7 bases. V dropped 4 bases and J dropped 0; count of bases not matched to a gene: 4. This CDR3 is built from 15 residues. Germline V gives CDR1 SGHRS, CDR2 YFSETQ. As DNA, the CDR3 is TGCGCCAGCAGCCCAGGGACAGTCTCCTACAATGAGCAGTTCTTC. Amino acid sequence: CASSPGTVSYNEQFF.

The J gene is TRBJ1-5, the V gene TRBV30, with 7 nucleotides matching TRBD1. Germline V gene lookup returns CDR1 GTSNPN and CDR2 SVGIG (reference sequence). The CDR3 contains 14 residues. With 1 base clipped from V and 7 bases from J, the junction kept 7 bases outside the gene matches. The DNA of the CDR3 is TGTGCCTGGAGTGGAAGGGGGCTTGGGCAGCCCCAGCATTTT. Amino acid sequence: CAWSGRGLGQPQHF.

The gene calls are TRBV7-9 and TRBJ1-1; perhaps TRBD1 as D (6 bases). Trimming left V 5 bases short and J 2 bases short, with 18 bases between. This CDR3 spans 16 amino acids. Germline V gene sequence: CDR1 SEHNR, CDR2 FQNEAQ (reference sequence). The CDR3 here is CASSKEQGALNTEAFF. CDR3 bases: TGTGCCAGCAGCAAGGAACAGGGCGCGCTCAACACTGAAGCTTTCTTT.

V gene TRBV5-1 combines with J gene TRBJ1-1; the match to TRBD1 covers 8 bases. Trimming took 1 base from V and 0 from J; bases not matched to a gene: 5. This CDR3 comprises 16 residues. Per germline, CDR1 SGHRS and CDR2 YFSETQ. Here the CDR3 reads CASSLLGQGLNTEAFF. In DNA form, the CDR3 reads TGCGCCAGCAGCTTGCTTGGACAGGGATTGAACACTGAAGCTTTCTTT.

The genes are TRBV28 and TRBJ2-7; D possibly corresponds to TRBD1 (6 bases). This CDR3 contains 14 residues. The V gene's germline CDR1 is MDHEN and CDR2 SYDVKM. The V end lost 5 bases, the J end lost 4 bases, and 15 bases lay between the germline ends. The CDR3 loop is CASSTTGSRYEQYF. CDR3 DNA sequence: TGTGCCAGCAGTACCACAGGGTCGCGTTACGAGCAGTACTTC. Supplemented by reference TRBV28 and TRBJ2-7, the full variable domain reads DVKVTQSSRYLVKRTGEKVFLECVQDMDHENMFWYRQDPGLGLRLIYFSYDVKMKEKGDIPEGYSVSREKKERFSLILESASTNQTSMYLCASSTTGSRYEQYFGPGTRLTVT.

V is TRBV6-5 and J is TRBJ2-1; TRBD2 matches 11 bases. J was trimmed by 9 bases and V by 6 bases; bases with no gene match: 10. The CDR3 extends over 15 amino acids. Germline CDR1 MNHEY, CDR2 SVGAGI. CDR3 nucleotides: TGTGCCAGCAGCCCACCGGGACTAGCGGTCCTTGAGCAGTTCTTC. Amino acid sequence: CASSPPGLAVLEQFF.

The chain couples TRBV6-5 to TRBJ1-4; 7 positions agree with TRBD1. Trimming took 2 bases from V and 7 from J; bases not matched to a gene: 4. The germline CDR1 and CDR2 sequences are MNHEY and SVGAGI. The CDR3 length is 14 residues. The CDR3 is CASSYLGTAEKLFF. The CDR3 DNA sequence: TGTGCCAGCAGTTACCTTGGGACAGCTGAAAAACTGTTTTTT.

This clone has just one count. The V gene is TRBV2, the J gene TRBJ1-1; possible D gene TRBD1, 6 bases. Trimming removed 6 bases from V and 3 bases from J, with 11 bases in between. The germline V gene has CDR1 SNHLY and CDR2 FYNNEI. The CDR3 consists of 13 residues. CDR3 residues: CASRGTGYTEAFF. CDR3 DNA: TGTGCCAGCAGGGGCACAGGGTACACTGAAGCTTTCTTT.